The 23 T cell receptor beta chains below all came from one sample that was sequenced in a study of cytotoxic CD8 clonotypes in ibrutinib-treated CLL. Some clones are missing from TCRdb's copy, which holds only in-frame ones; the method was immunoSEQ multiplex PCR. The sample lists tens of thousands of clones, 85% seen once, with about 8% in the top ten. Source: PBMCs, taken after 24 months of ibrutinib treatment. The receptors stem from a human donor with chronic lymphocytic leukemia.

This clone was counted a few times. CDR3 residues: CASSEALRTLYSPLHF. Here the CDR3 DNA reads TGTGCCAGCAGTGAAGCCCTGAGGACTTTGTACTCACCCCTCCACTTT. The J gene is TRBJ1-6, the V gene TRBV6-1; D is uncertain. V was cut by 0 bases and J by 10 bases, with 16 bases left in between. This CDR3 has 16 residues. In germline, CDR1 is MNHNS, CDR2 SASEGT.

The CDR3 sequence: CASSLGPEGLNEKLFF. DNA for the CDR3: TGCGCCAGCAGCCTGGGCCCTGAGGGGCTGAATGAAAAACTGTTTTTT. The chain couples TRBV5-1 to TRBJ1-4; TRBD1 might be the D (5 bases). Germline CDR1 and CDR2: SGHRS and YFSETQ. CDR3 size: 16 residues. V lost 4 bases and J 5 bases, leaving 18 bases between the germline ends.

This clone was observed a few times. The chain has TRBV27 and TRBJ2-5, with 7 bases that match TRBD2. The CDR3 consists of 15 residues. Per germline, CDR1 MNHEY and CDR2 SMNVEV (reference sequence). The J segment lost 4 bases and the V segment lost 5 bases, leaving 10 bases of the junction unmatched. In DNA, the CDR3 is TGTGCCAGCAGTCCAAGAGCGGGGCGGGCAGAGACCCAGTACTTC. Its protein product is CASSPRAGRAETQYF.

V usage is TRBV7-9 and J usage is TRBJ2-7; 9 bases match TRBD1. This CDR3 region has 16 residues. The germline CDR1 and CDR2 sequences are SEHNR and FQNEAQ (reference sequence). The trim removed 5 bases at V and 6 bases at J, leaving 14 bases unmatched. CDR3 sequence (DNA): TGTGCCAGCAGCCCCCCTTCCGGGACAGGGCTTCTCGAGCAGTACTTC. Translated: CASSPPSGTGLLEQYF. The full variable domain, in which reference TRBV7-9 and TRBJ2-7 provide the parts outside the CDR3, is DTGVSQNPRHKITKRGQNVTFRCDPISEHNRLYWYRQTLGQGPEFLTYFQNEAQLEKSRLLSDRFSAERPKGSFSTLEIQRTEQGDSAMYLCASSPPSGTGLLEQYFGPGTRLTVT.

The chain has TRBV7-9 and TRBJ2-3; 7 bases fit TRBD2. The germline gives CDR1 SEHNR, CDR2 FQNEAQ (reference sequence). The CDR3 spans 15 residues. V lost 5 bases and J lost 1; bases outside the gene matches: 6. The CDR3 region has the DNA TGTGCCAGCAGCCCTAGACTAGCCGGCACAGATACGCAGTATTTT. Translated, it gives CASSPRLAGTDTQYF.

The chain employs TRBV5-1 and TRBJ2-1; D not resolved. The CDR3 is made up of 13 amino acids. The ends were cut back, 4 bases at V and 6 bases at J, with 11 bases in the middle. Germline V CDR1 and CDR2: SGHRS, YFSETQ. This CDR3 is CASSPDLSNEQFF. CDR3 DNA sequence: TGCGCCAGCAGCCCGGATTTGAGCAATGAGCAGTTCTTC.

The chain employs TRBV7-9 and TRBJ2-1; 9 nucleotides align to TRBD1. This CDR3 contains 12 residues. V was pared by 5 bases and J by 8 bases, with 1 base of the junction left unmatched. Germline lookup yields CDR1 SEHNR and CDR2 FQNEAQ (reference sequence). This CDR3 reads CASSGQGYEQFF. CDR3 DNA sequence: TGTGCCAGCAGCGGACAGGGGTATGAGCAGTTCTTC.

This chain joins TRBV7-9 and TRBJ2-2, with D possibly matching TRBD2 (5 bases). CDR3 length: 16 amino acids. Germline V CDR1 and CDR2: SEHNR, FQNEAQ (reference sequence). Trimming took 5 bases from V and 7 from J, leaving 20 bases between them. CDR3 coding DNA: TGTGCCAGCAGCCACGGGGAAGCGGTATACAGCGGGGAGCTGTTTTTT. It translates to CASSHGEAVYSGELFF.

Judged by abundance, this clone is medium-sized. The chain employs TRBV2 and TRBJ2-7, with D hard to call. In germline, CDR1 is SNHLY, CDR2 FYNNEI. Trimming removed 3 bases from V and 5 bases from J, with 8 bases in between. This CDR3 spans 12 amino acids. The CDR3 DNA reads as TGTGCCAGCAGTGAGACCGAAGACGAGCAGTACTTC. It yields the protein CASSETEDEQYF.

CDR3 protein: CASNSEDRWGTIYF. CDR3 in DNA: TGTGCCAGTAATTCCGAAGACAGGTGGGGCACCATATATTTT. This chain connects TRBV19 to TRBJ1-3; a possible D gene is TRBD1 (6 bases). Trimming shortened V by 7 bases and J by 9 bases, and 19 bases separated the two germline ends. CDR3 length equals 14 residues. CDR1 and CDR2 (germline): LNHDA, SQIVND (reference sequence). Using reference TRBV19 and TRBJ1-3 for the parts outside the CDR3, the full variable domain is DGGITQSPKYLFRKEGQNVTLSCEQNLNHDAMYWYRQDPGQGLRLIYYSQIVNDFQKGDIAEGYSVSREKKESFPLTVTSAQKNPTAFYLCASNSEDRWGTIYFGEGSWLTVV.

Concerning this clone itself: Within the sample, other DNA sequences also encode this same CDR3. The chain couples TRBV7-3 to TRBJ2-1; D may be TRBD2 (7 bases). Trimming took 4 bases from V and 12 from J, leaving 22 bases between them. The V gene's germline CDR1 is SGHTA and CDR2 FQGTGA. The CDR3 covers 15 residues. The CDR3 DNA reads as TGTGCCAGCAGCTCCGGGGGGCCCCAACCGCTTGGGCAGTTCTTC. It encodes CASSSGGPQPLGQFF.

The chain is built from TRBV15 and TRBJ1-5, with D tentatively TRBD1 (5 bases). CDR1 and CDR2 (germline): LNHNV, YYDKDF (reference sequence). The CDR3 has 16 amino acids. V was shortened by 1 base and J by 2 bases, with 12 bases between the two germline ends. This chain's CDR3 is CATSRGGGVGNQPQHF. The DNA of the CDR3 is TGTGCCACCAGCAGAGGGGGAGGGGTTGGCAATCAGCCCCAGCATTTT.

On this clone: Other DNA sequences in the sample encode the same CDR3. The chain employs TRBV2 and TRBJ2-2; TRBD2 agrees at 15 bases. Germline CDR1 is SNHLY and CDR2 is FYNNEI. The V and J ends lost 5 bases and 6 bases, in that order; junction bases with no gene match: 4. CDR3 length equals 16 residues. The DNA of the CDR3 is TGTGCCAGCAGTTTAGGACTAGCGGGGGGGGCCGGGGAGCTGTTTTTT. Its translation: CASSLGLAGGAGELFF.

The CDR3 reads CASSPDITYEQYF. CDR3 DNA sequence: TGTGCCAGCAGTCCCGACATTACCTACGAGCAGTACTTC. The chain is built from TRBV6-5 and TRBJ2-7; D not resolved. V was pared by 5 bases and J by 2 bases, with 10 bases between. Germline V gene sequence: CDR1 MNHEY, CDR2 SVGAGI. There are 13 residues in the CDR3.

The sample holds one count of this clone. This chain links TRBV7-9 with TRBJ1-4; D is ambiguous. The V and J ends lost 4 bases and 9 bases respectively, with 18 bases between them. The length of the CDR3 is 15 residues. Germline V gene data show CDR1 as SEHNR and CDR2 as FQNEAQ (reference sequence). The chain's CDR3 is CASSSGNRYSQKLFF. The CDR3 DNA reads TGTGCCAGCAGCTCCGGCAACCGATATAGTCAAAAACTGTTTTTT.

This clone was counted once. V gene TRBV5-5 combines with J gene TRBJ1-3; 7 nucleotides agree with TRBD1. The junction had 5 bases not matched to a gene; V was cut back by 3 bases and J by 2 bases. CDR3 length: 15 amino acids. Looked up from germline, CDR1 is SGHKS and CDR2 is YYEKEE (reference sequence). The CDR3 DNA reads TGTGCCAGCAGCTACGACAGGGTTACTGGAAACACCATATATTTT. Its protein product is CASSYDRVTGNTIYF.

This clone was seen just once. The DNA for the CDR3 is TGTGCCAGCTCACCTCCCGGGACCACAAACTACGAGCAGTACTTC. This translates into CASSPPGTTNYEQYF. The rearrangement links TRBV18 to TRBJ2-7; D is perhaps TRBD1 or TRBD2 (5 bases each). Germline assignment: CDR1 KGHSH and CDR2 LQKENI. CDR3 length: 15 residues. Trimming left V 3 bases short and J 3 bases short, with 15 bases between.

As DNA, the CDR3 is TGCGCCAGCAGCTTGGGTGAAAACACAGATACGCAGTATTTT. This codes for CASSLGENTDTQYF. The chain is built from TRBV5-1 and TRBJ2-3, with D uncertain. The CDR3 runs to 14 residues. CDR1 SGHRS and CDR2 YFSETQ come from the germline V gene. Trimming took off 0 bases at V and 2 bases at J, with 7 bases between the two ends.

The chain carries TRBV5-1 and TRBJ1-4; D is possibly TRBD1 (5 bases). The ends were cut back, 0 bases at V and 2 bases at J, with 14 bases in the middle. Looked up from germline, CDR1 is SGHRS and CDR2 is YFSETQ. The CDR3 length is 17 residues. The CDR3 DNA reads as TGCGCCAGCAGCTTGGGGGCAGGGAGAGGGACTAATGAAAAACTGTTTTTT. This sequence encodes CASSLGAGRGTNEKLFF.

The rearrangement joins TRBV10-3 to TRBJ1-5; D perhaps matches TRBD1 (6 bases). Trimming stripped 10 bases from V and 1 base from J, with 14 bases between. This CDR3 region has 14 residues. Germline V gene data show CDR1 as ENHRY and CDR2 as SYGVKD. As DNA, the CDR3 is TGTGCCACCGTCCAGGGGTTGAGCAATCAGCCCCAGCATTTT. Translated: CATVQGLSNQPQHF.

The CDR3 sequence is CASSLGGPTDTQYF. The CDR3 DNA reads TGTGCCAGCAGCTTAGGTGGACCCACAGATACGCAGTATTTT. This sequence joins TRBV11-2 and TRBJ2-3; no clear D. The germline CDR1 and CDR2 sequences are SGHAT and FQNNGV. The CDR3 has 14 residues. The V end lost 1 base, the J end lost 2 bases, and 7 bases lay between the germline ends.

The genes are TRBV11-2 and TRBJ1-5, with no clear D. The CDR3 is 12 amino acids. V lost 5 bases, J lost 0 bases, and 2 bases lay in between. Germline assignment: CDR1 SGHAT and CDR2 FQNNGV. The CDR3 region is CASSISNQPQHF. The DNA of the CDR3 is TGTGCCAGCAGCATTAGCAATCAGCCCCAGCATTTT.

This chain joins TRBV6-1 and TRBJ1-6; 8 positions match TRBD1. CDR1 MNHNS and CDR2 SASEGT come from the germline V gene. The CDR3 has 17 residues. V lost 4 bases and J lost 4; bases outside the gene matches: 9. The CDR3 nucleotides are TGTGCCAGCAGTGGCCCGGGACAGGTTCATTATAATTCACCCCTCCACTTT. Protein product: CASSGPGQVHYNSPLHF.